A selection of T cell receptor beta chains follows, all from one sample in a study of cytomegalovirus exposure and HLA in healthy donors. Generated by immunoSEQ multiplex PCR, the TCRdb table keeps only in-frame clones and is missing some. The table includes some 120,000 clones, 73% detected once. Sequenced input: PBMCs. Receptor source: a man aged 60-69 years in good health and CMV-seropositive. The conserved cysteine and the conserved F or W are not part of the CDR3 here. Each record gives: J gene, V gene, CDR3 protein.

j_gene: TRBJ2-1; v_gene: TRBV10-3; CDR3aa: AISGQGAGYNEQF
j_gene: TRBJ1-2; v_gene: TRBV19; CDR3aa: ASSIRGDYGYT
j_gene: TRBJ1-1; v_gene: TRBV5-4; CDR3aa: ASSGGARVTEAF
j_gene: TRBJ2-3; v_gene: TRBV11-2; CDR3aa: ASSPAGSQY
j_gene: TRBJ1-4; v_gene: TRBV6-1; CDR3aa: ASSEAGAGAGEKLF
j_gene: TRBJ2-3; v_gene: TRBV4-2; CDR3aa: ASSQDSQPPDTQY
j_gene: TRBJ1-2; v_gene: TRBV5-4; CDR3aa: ASSFAGTGGGYT
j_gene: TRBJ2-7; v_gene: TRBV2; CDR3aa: ASSYDRQEQY
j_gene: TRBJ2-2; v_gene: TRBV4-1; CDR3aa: ASSRMTSGVSTGELF
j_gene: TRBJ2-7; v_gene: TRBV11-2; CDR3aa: ASSKGQSSYEQY
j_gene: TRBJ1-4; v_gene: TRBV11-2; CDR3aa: ASSAGTALGTNEKLF
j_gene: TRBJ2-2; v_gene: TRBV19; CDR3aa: ASLTGPTGELF
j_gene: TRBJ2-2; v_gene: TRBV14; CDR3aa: ASSQVGHFANTGELF
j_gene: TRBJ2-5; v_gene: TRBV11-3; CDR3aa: ASSLRPRETQY
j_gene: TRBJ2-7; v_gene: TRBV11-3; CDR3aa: ASSLGPIGTGSSYEQY
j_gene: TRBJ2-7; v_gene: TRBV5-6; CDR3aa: ASSLGRSYEQY
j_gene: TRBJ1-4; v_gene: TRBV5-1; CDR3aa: ASSLEPGVGKLF
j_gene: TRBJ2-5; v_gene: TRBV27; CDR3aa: ASSHRAQETQY
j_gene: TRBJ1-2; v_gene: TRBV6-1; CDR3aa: ASSEAANRGYT
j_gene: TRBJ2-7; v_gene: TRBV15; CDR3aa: ATSRESPWGGPAYEQY
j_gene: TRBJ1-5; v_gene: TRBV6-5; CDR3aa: ASGPGLGHQPQH
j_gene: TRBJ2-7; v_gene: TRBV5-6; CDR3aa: ASSRTGLLSYEQY
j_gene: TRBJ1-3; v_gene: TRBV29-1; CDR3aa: SVLGTGSSGNTIY
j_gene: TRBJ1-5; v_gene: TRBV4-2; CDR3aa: ASSLEGLLSNQPQH
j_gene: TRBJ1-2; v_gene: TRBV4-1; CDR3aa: ASSQEEDSLYYT
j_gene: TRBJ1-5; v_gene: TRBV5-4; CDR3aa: ASSLKGRGDRNQPQH
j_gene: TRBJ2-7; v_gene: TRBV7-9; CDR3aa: ASSLEWGLYEQY
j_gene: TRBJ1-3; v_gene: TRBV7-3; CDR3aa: ASSPHGGGQGSENTIY
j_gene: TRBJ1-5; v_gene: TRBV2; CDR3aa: ASSAIDRTQPQH
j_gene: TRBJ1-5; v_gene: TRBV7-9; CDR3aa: ASSLGVGQTNQPQH
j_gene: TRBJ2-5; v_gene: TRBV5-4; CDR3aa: ASSQAGATRGETQY
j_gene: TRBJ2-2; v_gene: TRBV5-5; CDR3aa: ASSLDIRGPRDGELF
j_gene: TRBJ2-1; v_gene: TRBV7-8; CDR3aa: ASSLLHNEQF
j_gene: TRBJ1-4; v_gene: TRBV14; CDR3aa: ASSQDNGRGEKLF
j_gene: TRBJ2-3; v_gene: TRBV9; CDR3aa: ASSVGTGPTDTQY
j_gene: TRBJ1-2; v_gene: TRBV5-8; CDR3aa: ASSLVPGTYGYT
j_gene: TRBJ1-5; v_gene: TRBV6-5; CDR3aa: ASSYFRGDGQPQH
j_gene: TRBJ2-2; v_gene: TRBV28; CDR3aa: ASSLPGTATGELF
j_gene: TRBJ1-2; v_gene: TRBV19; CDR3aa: ASSPQRTGGNYGYT
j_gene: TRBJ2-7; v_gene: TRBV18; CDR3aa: ASSPRGGASYEQY
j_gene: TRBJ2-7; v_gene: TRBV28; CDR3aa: ASSSPGDSRISLYEQY
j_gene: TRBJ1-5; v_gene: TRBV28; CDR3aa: ASTILFGGTGMGQPQH
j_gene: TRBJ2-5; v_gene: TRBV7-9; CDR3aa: ASSLAGGPGETQY
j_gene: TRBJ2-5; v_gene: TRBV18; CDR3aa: ASSPNGYRQETQY
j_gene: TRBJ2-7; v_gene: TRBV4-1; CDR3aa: ASSQDSGRAYEQY
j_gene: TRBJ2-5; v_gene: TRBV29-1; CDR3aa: SVVIPETQY
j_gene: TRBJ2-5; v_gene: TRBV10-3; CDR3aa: AISGRGQETQY
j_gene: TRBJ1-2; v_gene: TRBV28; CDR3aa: ASRHGGPYGYT
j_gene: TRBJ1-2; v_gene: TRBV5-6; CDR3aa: ASSLLRTGGYGYT
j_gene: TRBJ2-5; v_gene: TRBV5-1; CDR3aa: AGSTGLAGEVETQY
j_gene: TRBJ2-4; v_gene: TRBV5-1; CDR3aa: ASSPGLAVLSIAKNIQY
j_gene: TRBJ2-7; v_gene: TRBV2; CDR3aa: ASSEVATGQEFSYEQY